These 32 T cell receptor beta chains share one sample of origin, sequenced in a study of blood T cell repertoires in COVID-19 (dated by TCRdb to 2018 to 2020). The library was prepared using the immunoSEQ multiplex PCR assay. TCRdb took over this immuneACCESS table, retaining in-frame rearrangements with V and J assigned. Such tables are incomplete; in checked studies, under half of the missing clones stem from an unresolved V gene, and the remainder is unexplained. The sample includes some 110,000 clones, with around 83% observed a single time. 15% of the sample lies in the top ten. Sequencing used peripheral blood. The receptors were sampled from an elderly woman with acute or convalescent COVID-19.

This sequence joins TRBV6-2 or TRBV6-3 and TRBJ2-3, with TRBD2 matching over 12 bases. J lost 5 bases, V lost 5 bases, and 8 bases had no gene match. This CDR3 spans 16 amino acids. Germline V gene sequence: CDR1 MNHEY, CDR2 SVGEGT. Here the CDR3 DNA reads TGTGCCAGCAGTCTCGGACTAGCGGGACTAGGAGATACGCAGTATTTT. Encoded protein: CASSLGLAGLGDTQYF.

This clone was seen a single time. The chain is built from TRBV9 and TRBJ2-1, with D possibly being TRBD2 (6 bases). The CDR3 runs to 14 residues. Trimming shortened V by 0 bases and J by 7 bases, and 11 bases separated the two germline ends. Germline CDR1 SGDLS, CDR2 YYNGEE. The CDR3: CASSVGGIKNEQFF. The CDR3 nucleotides are TGTGCCAGCAGCGTAGGCGGGATCAAGAATGAGCAGTTCTTC.

This clone has just one count. This rearrangement joins TRBV6-5 to TRBJ2-7; 7 nucleotides line up with TRBD2. Trimming took 8 bases from V and 2 from J; bases not matched to a gene: 3. The CDR3 spans 12 residues. CDR1 is MNHEY and CDR2 is SVGAGI in the germline V gene. CDR3 sequence (DNA): TGTGCCAGCCGACTAGCTCCCTACGAGCAGTACTTC. Translating gives CASRLAPYEQYF.

The chain has TRBV7-8 and TRBJ1-1; tentative D call: TRBD1 (5 bases). CDR1 is SGHVS, CDR2 FQNEAQ, per germline. V was pared by 2 bases and J by 2 bases, with 12 bases between. This CDR3 has 15 amino acids. CDR3 residues: CASSLLFGGNTEAFF. The DNA for the CDR3 is TGTGCCAGCAGCTTACTTTTCGGGGGTAACACTGAAGCTTTCTTT. Drawing the rest from reference TRBV7-8 and TRBJ1-1, the complete variable domain is GAGVSQSPRYKVAKRGQDVALRCDPISGHVSLFWYQQALGQGPEFLTYFQNEAQLDKSGLPSDRFFAERPEGSVSTLKIQRTQQEDSAVYLCASSLLFGGNTEAFFGQGTRLTVV.

The chain combines TRBV19 with TRBJ2-3; TRBD1 is a possible D gene (6 bases). The V and J ends lost 5 bases and 1 base respectively, with 13 bases between them. Germline V gene data show CDR1 as LNHDA and CDR2 as SQIVND (reference sequence). CDR3 length equals 15 residues. The CDR3 loop reads CASSPQGRGTDTQYF. CDR3 in DNA: TGTGCCAGTAGTCCTCAGGGGAGAGGCACAGATACGCAGTATTTT. Full variable domain (rest looked up from reference TRBV19 and TRBJ2-3): DGGITQSPKYLFRKEGQNVTLSCEQNLNHDAMYWYRQDPGQGLRLIYYSQIVNDFQKGDIAEGYSVSREKKESFPLTVTSAQKNPTAFYLCASSPQGRGTDTQYFGPGTRLTVL.

The gene calls are TRBV19 and TRBJ1-5; TRBD1 is a possible D gene (6 bases). V lost 3 bases to trimming and J lost 2 bases, with 14 bases between them. Germline CDR1 LNHDA, CDR2 SQIVND (reference sequence). The CDR3 sequence is 16 residues long. The CDR3 bases are TGTGCCAGTAGTATTTTACAGGGTCTTGGCAATCAGCCCCAGCATTTT. Residues: CASSILQGLGNQPQHF.

This clone has a handful of counts. The V call is TRBV5-5, the J call TRBJ2-1; 8 bases map to TRBD1. Germline values: CDR1 SGHKS, CDR2 YYEKEE (reference sequence). J lost 0 bases, V lost 1 base, and 3 bases had no gene match. The CDR3 covers 16 residues. CDR3 loop: CASSLRQGNSYNEQFF. DNA for the CDR3: TGTGCCAGCAGCTTGAGACAGGGGAACTCCTACAATGAGCAGTTCTTC. The full variable domain, with the rest looked up from reference TRBV5-5 and TRBJ2-1, is DAGVTQSPTHLIKTRGQQVTLRCSPISGHKSVSWYQQVLGQGPQFIFQYYEKEERGRGNFPDRFSARQFPNYSSELNVNALLLGDSALYLCASSLRQGNSYNEQFFGPGTRLTVL.

This sequence joins TRBV27 and TRBJ2-1, with TRBD1 identical over 7 bases. Germline assignment: CDR1 MNHEY and CDR2 SMNVEV (reference sequence). V gave up 4 bases and J gave up 4 bases; unmatched junction bases: 10. The CDR3 consists of 16 residues. The CDR3 region is CASSYEGARAYNEQFF. Written as DNA, the CDR3 is TGTGCCAGCAGTTACGAGGGGGCACGGGCGTACAATGAGCAGTTCTTC.

This clone was seen only once. V and J are TRBV19 and TRBJ2-1; 10 bases are shared with TRBD2. In germline, CDR1 is LNHDA, CDR2 SQIVND (reference sequence). Trimming removed 5 bases from V and 10 bases from J; junction bases left unmatched: 5. The CDR3 has 13 residues. CDR3 residues: CASSLGLANEQFF. The DNA for the CDR3 is TGTGCCAGTAGTTTGGGACTAGCGAACGAGCAGTTCTTC.

V usage is TRBV2 and J usage is TRBJ1-5; TRBD1 might be the D (5 bases). The ends were cut back, 6 bases at V and 6 bases at J, with 15 bases in the middle. The CDR3 is made up of 14 amino acids. CDR1 SNHLY and CDR2 FYNNEI come from the germline V gene. Here the CDR3 reads CASSASGFSQPQHF. The DNA for the CDR3 is TGTGCCAGCAGCGCATCAGGGTTTTCTCAGCCCCAGCATTTT.

This chain uses TRBV3-1 (or the pseudogene TRBV3-2) with TRBJ2-7, with D perhaps TRBD1 (6 bases). CDR3 length: 14 residues. V lost 5 bases and J 2 bases, leaving 13 bases between the germline ends. In germline, CDR1 is LGHDT, CDR2 YNNKEL (reference sequence). This CDR3 is CASSNRGSTYEQYF. DNA for the CDR3: TGTGCCAGCAGCAATAGGGGGTCAACCTACGAGCAGTACTTC.

This clone was picked up one time. This chain joins TRBV2 and TRBJ2-7, with 11 bases matching TRBD2. CDR1 and CDR2 (germline): SNHLY, FYNNEI. This CDR3 has 14 residues. With 6 bases clipped from V and 5 bases from J, the junction kept 6 bases outside the gene matches. DNA of the CDR3: TGTGCCAGCAGCCTACTAGCGGGAGATAACGAGCAGTACGTC. Translated, it gives CASSLLAGDNEQYV.

The rearrangement uses TRBV7-9 and TRBJ2-7, with D perhaps TRBD2 (5 bases). Trimming pared 8 bases from V and 7 bases from J, leaving 21 bases between. CDR1 is SEHNR and CDR2 is FQNEAQ in the germline V gene (reference sequence). This CDR3 has 14 residues. The CDR3 DNA is TGTGCCAGCTCCCGGGCTCTGGGCCCGGGGGAGCAGTACTTC. Its protein product is CASSRALGPGEQYF.

This chain uses TRBV6-5 with TRBJ2-6; 7 bases agree with TRBD2. CDR3 length equals 14 residues. V was clipped by 8 bases and J by 2 bases; unmatched bases: 3. Per germline, CDR1 MNHEY and CDR2 SVGAGI. CDR3 sequence reads: CASGREAGANVLTF. CDR3 nucleotides: TGTGCCAGCGGCCGGGAGGCTGGGGCCAACGTCCTGACTTTC.

The J gene is TRBJ2-2, the V gene TRBV6-5; tentatively, D is TRBD2 (6 bases). Germline assignment: CDR1 MNHEY and CDR2 SVGAGI. The CDR3 is 14 residues long. Between the trimmed V and J ends, which lost 7 bases and 3 bases, there was a span of 12 bases. CDR3 sequence: CASTGTADTGELFF. The CDR3 DNA sequence: TGTGCCAGCACCGGGACTGCAGACACCGGGGAGCTGTTTTTT.

V gene TRBV9 combines with J gene TRBJ2-5; the D gene is possibly TRBD2 (7 bases). Trimming removed 0 bases from V and 2 bases from J, with 17 bases in between. Germline V gene lookup returns CDR1 SGDLS and CDR2 YYNGEE. CDR3 length: 17 amino acids. CDR3 DNA sequence: TGTGCCAGCAGCGTAGGGGGAGGGGGAGGAGGGCAAGAGACCCAGTACTTC. This translates into CASSVGGGGGGQETQYF.

This clone was picked up one time. The CDR3 sequence: CASSTPGTGDIYEQYF. CDR3 sequence (DNA): TGTGCCAGTAGTACACCCGGGACAGGGGATATCTACGAGCAGTACTTC. J is TRBJ2-7 and V is TRBV19; 10 nucleotides line up with TRBD1. CDR3 length equals 16 residues. The V gene's germline CDR1 is LNHDA and CDR2 SQIVND (reference sequence). V shed 4 bases and J 3 bases; nucleotides not matched to a gene: 9.

The chain joins TRBV28 to TRBJ1-3; possible D gene TRBD1, 6 bases. From germline, CDR1 is MDHEN and CDR2 SYDVKM. The CDR3 runs to 15 residues. Deletions cut 3 bases from V and 0 bases from J, with 9 bases between. CDR3 sequence: CASSLGQISGNTIYF. CDR3 DNA sequence: TGTGCCAGCAGTTTGGGACAAATCTCTGGAAACACCATATATTTT. The full variable domain, with the rest looked up from reference TRBV28 and TRBJ1-3, is DVKVTQSSRYLVKRTGEKVFLECVQDMDHENMFWYRQDPGLGLRLIYFSYDVKMKEKGDIPEGYSVSREKKERFSLILESASTNQTSMYLCASSLGQISGNTIYFGEGSWLTVV.

This clone has only a few counts. This sequence joins TRBV28 and TRBJ2-7, with a possible D match to TRBD1 (5 bases). Germline CDR1 and CDR2: MDHEN and SYDVKM. The germline V and J ends were trimmed by 3 bases and 0 bases, with 9 bases remaining between them. The CDR3 covers 14 residues. The DNA for the CDR3 is TGTGCCAGCAGTTTGCAGGGAAGCTCCTACGAGCAGTACTTC. As protein: CASSLQGSSYEQYF.

The chain links TRBV6-6 to TRBJ2-7, with D maybe TRBD1 (5 bases). The CDR3 loop spans 14 amino acids. V lost 0 bases and J 0 bases, leaving 6 bases between the germline ends. CDR1 and CDR2 (germline): MNHNY, SVGAGI (reference sequence). The CDR3 region is CASSYSTVSYEQYV. The CDR3 DNA reads as TGTGCCAGCAGTTACTCGACAGTCTCCTACGAGCAGTACGTC.

The chain joins TRBV2 to TRBJ1-2; 7 bases fit TRBD1. This CDR3 spans 13 amino acids. Trimming removed 6 bases from V and 4 bases from J; junction bases left unmatched: 5. Germline V CDR1 and CDR2: SNHLY, FYNNEI. CDR3 nucleotide sequence: TGTGCCAGCAGGGGACAGTCATTCTATGGCTACACCTTC. This codes for CASRGQSFYGYTF.

The V gene is TRBV27, the J gene TRBJ1-1, with 8 bases aligning to TRBD1. The V segment lost 7 bases and the J segment 6 bases; nucleotides outside the gene matches: 19. The CDR3 sequence is 17 residues long. CDR1 and CDR2 (germline): MNHEY, SMNVEV (reference sequence). For the CDR3, the DNA is TGTGCCAGCAATAGACAGGGGAAGGCGCTAATCTCTGCTGAAGCTTTCTTT. This gives the protein CASNRQGKALISAEAFF.

The V and J genes are TRBV3-1 (or the pseudogene TRBV3-2) and TRBJ1-2; D remains ambiguous. CDR3 length: 14 residues. V dropped 0 bases and J dropped 8 bases, with 13 bases sitting between them. Germline values: CDR1 LGHDT, CDR2 YNNKEL (reference sequence). The CDR3 here is CASSQDGGSYGYTF. Written as DNA, the CDR3 is TGTGCCAGCAGCCAAGACGGCGGATCCTACGGCTACACCTTC.

This chain links TRBV11-3 with TRBJ1-1, with D possibly TRBD1 on 5 matching bases. This CDR3 contains 14 residues. CDR1 SGHNT and CDR2 YENEEA come from the germline V gene. The V end lost 5 bases, the J end lost 4 bases, and 14 bases lay between the germline ends. The CDR3 coding sequence is TGTGCCAGCAGCCCGGGAGCCCAGGGCACTGAAGCTTTCTTT. Translation: CASSPGAQGTEAFF.

The V and J genes are TRBV7-2 and TRBJ2-3; possible D gene TRBD2, 6 bases. Trimming left V 1 base short and J 2 bases short, with 10 bases between. The CDR3 is made up of 15 amino acids. Germline CDR1 and CDR2: SGHTA and FQGNSA. The CDR3 nucleotides are TGTGCCAGCAGCTTAGGTAGCGGATACACAGATACGCAGTATTTT. Protein: CASSLGSGYTDTQYF.

V usage is TRBV7-9 and J usage is TRBJ1-2; D remains ambiguous. In germline, CDR1 is SEHNR, CDR2 FQNEAQ (reference sequence). V dropped 2 bases and J dropped 1 base, with 11 bases sitting between them. CDR3 size: 15 residues. The CDR3, as DNA: TGTGCCAGCAGCTTATTAGGAGTCGTTAACTATGGCTACACCTTC. Amino acid sequence: CASSLLGVVNYGYTF.

CDR3: CASSQEYSGRETQYF. CDR3 nucleotide sequence: TGTGCCAGCAGCCAAGAGTACAGCGGGAGGGAGACCCAGTACTTC. The J gene is TRBJ2-5, the V gene TRBV3-1 (or the pseudogene TRBV3-2), with 9 nucleotides matching TRBD2. The CDR3 totals 15 residues. CDR1 LGHDT and CDR2 YNNKEL come from the germline V gene (reference sequence). Unmatched junction bases numbered 4, after V lost 0 bases and J lost 5 bases.

The V gene is TRBV9, the J gene TRBJ2-5; 7 bases line up with TRBD1. CDR1 is SGDLS, CDR2 YYNGEE, per germline. The length of the CDR3 is 14 residues. Trimming cost V 0 bases and J 5 bases; bases outside gene matches: 4. The CDR3 nucleotides read TGTGCCAGCAGCGTAGGAGGGGGCCGGGAGACCCAGTACTTC. Its translation: CASSVGGGRETQYF.

J is TRBJ1-2 and V is TRBV19, with 7 bases matching TRBD1. The CDR3 extends over 14 amino acids. Germline V gives CDR1 LNHDA, CDR2 SQIVND (reference sequence). The junction had 7 bases not matched to a gene; V was cut back by 6 bases and J by 3 bases. In DNA form, the CDR3 reads TGTGCCAGTAGCATAACAGGGGCCGACTATGGCTACACCTTC. It translates to CASSITGADYGYTF.

The V and J genes are TRBV5-6 and TRBJ2-3; 16 positions match TRBD2. J was trimmed by 8 bases and V by 1 base; bases with no gene match: 7. The CDR3 has 17 amino acids. Per the germline V gene, CDR1 is SGHDT and CDR2 is YYEEEE. CDR3 loop: CASSLTGLAGGLGTQYF. CDR3 sequence (DNA): TGTGCCAGCAGCTTGACGGGACTAGCGGGAGGGCTTGGTACGCAGTATTTT.

The chain uses TRBV5-4 and TRBJ2-3; maybe TRBD2 (7 bases). Deletions cut 5 bases from V and 3 bases from J, with 10 bases between. The CDR3 contains 13 residues. Germline lookup yields CDR1 SGHNT and CDR2 YYREEE (reference sequence). This chain's CDR3 is CASRGGGTDTQYF. For the CDR3, the DNA is TGTGCCAGCAGAGGGGGGGGGACAGATACGCAGTATTTT.

This chain links TRBV25-1 with TRBJ1-2, with TRBD1 matching over 11 bases. From germline, CDR1 is MGHDK and CDR2 SYGVNS. This CDR3 region has 15 residues. Trimming at V came to 5 bases and at J to 8 bases, leaving 10 bases not matched to a gene. The CDR3 protein is CASSPLGTGGVGYTF. The CDR3 bases are TGTGCCAGCAGTCCCCTCGGGACAGGGGGTGTCGGCTACACCTTC.